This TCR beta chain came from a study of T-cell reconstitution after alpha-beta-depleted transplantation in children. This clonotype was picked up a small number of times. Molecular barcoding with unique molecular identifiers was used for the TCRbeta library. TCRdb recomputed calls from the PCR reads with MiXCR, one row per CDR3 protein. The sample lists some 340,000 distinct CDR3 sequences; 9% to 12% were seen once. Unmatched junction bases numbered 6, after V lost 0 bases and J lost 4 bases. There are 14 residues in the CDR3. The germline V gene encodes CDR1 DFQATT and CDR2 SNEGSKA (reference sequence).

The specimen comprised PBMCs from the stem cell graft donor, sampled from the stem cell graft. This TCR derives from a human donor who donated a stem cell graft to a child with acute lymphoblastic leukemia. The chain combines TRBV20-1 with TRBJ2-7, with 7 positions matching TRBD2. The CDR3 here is CSARDRRERYEQYF. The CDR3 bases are TGCAGTGCTAGAGATAGGCGGGAGAGGTACGAGCAGTACTTC.